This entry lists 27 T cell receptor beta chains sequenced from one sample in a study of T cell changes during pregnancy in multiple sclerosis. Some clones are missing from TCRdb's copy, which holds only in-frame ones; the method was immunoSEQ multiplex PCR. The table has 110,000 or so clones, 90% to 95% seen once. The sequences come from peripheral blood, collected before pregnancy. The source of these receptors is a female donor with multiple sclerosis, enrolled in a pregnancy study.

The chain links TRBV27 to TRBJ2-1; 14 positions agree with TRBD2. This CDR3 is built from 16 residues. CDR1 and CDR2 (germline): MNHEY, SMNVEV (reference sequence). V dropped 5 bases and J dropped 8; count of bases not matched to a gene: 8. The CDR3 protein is CASSRGTSGSFYEQFF. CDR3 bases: TGTGCCAGCAGTCGAGGGACTAGCGGGAGTTTTTATGAGCAGTTCTTC.

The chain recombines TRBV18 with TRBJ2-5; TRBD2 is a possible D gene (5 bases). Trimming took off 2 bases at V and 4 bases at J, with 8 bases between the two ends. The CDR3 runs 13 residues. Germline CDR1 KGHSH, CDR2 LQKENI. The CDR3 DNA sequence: TGTGCCAGCTCACCAGTAGGGAGAGAGACCCAGTACTTC. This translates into CASSPVGRETQYF.

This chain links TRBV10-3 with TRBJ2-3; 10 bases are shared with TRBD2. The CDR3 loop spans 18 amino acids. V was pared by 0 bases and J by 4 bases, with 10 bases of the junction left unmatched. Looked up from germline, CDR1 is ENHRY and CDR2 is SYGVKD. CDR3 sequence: CAISESMASGSWADTQYF. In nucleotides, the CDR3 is TGTGCCATCAGTGAGTCGATGGCTAGCGGGAGTTGGGCAGATACGCAGTATTTT.

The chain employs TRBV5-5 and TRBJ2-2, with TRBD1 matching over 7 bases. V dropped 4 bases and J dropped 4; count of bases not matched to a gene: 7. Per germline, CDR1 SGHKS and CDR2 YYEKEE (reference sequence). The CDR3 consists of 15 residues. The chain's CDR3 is CASSVDRALTGELFF. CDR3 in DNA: TGTGCCAGCAGCGTTGACAGGGCCCTCACCGGGGAGCTGTTTTTT.

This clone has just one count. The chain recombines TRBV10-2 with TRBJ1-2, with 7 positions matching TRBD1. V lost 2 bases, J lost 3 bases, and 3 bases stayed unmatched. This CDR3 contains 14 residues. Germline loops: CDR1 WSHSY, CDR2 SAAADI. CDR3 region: CASSEGQGDYGYTF. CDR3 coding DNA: TGCGCCAGCAGTGAGGGGCAGGGGGACTATGGCTACACCTTC.

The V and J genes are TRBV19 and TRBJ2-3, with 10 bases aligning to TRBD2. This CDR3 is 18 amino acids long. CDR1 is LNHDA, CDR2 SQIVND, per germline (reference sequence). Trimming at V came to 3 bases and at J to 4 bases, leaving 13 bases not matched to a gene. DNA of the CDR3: TGTGCCAGTAGTATTAGAGGTTCTACTAGCGGGAACCCAGATACGCAGTATTTT. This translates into CASSIRGSTSGNPDTQYF.

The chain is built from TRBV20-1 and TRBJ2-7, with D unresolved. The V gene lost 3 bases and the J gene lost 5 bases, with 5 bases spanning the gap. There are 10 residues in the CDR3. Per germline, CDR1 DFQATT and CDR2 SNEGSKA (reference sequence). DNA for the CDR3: TGCAGTGCTAGCAGGAACGAGCAGTACTTC. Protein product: CSASRNEQYF.

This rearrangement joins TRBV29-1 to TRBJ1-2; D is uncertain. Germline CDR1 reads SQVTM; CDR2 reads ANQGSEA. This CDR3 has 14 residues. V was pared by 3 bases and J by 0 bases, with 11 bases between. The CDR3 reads CSVDPRRSNYGYTF. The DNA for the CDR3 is TGCAGCGTTGATCCCAGGCGCTCTAACTATGGCTACACCTTC.

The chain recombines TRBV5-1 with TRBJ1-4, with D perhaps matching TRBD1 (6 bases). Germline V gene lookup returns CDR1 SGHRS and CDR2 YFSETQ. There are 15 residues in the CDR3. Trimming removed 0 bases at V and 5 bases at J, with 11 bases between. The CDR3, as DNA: TGCGCCAGCAGCTTGGAGACAGGCCAGAATGAAAAACTGTTTTTT. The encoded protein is CASSLETGQNEKLFF.

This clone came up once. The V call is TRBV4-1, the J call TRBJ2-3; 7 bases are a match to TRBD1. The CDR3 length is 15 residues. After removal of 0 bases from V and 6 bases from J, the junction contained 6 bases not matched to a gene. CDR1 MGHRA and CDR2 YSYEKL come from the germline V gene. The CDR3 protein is CASSQEGGASDTQYF. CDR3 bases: TGCGCCAGCAGCCAAGAAGGGGGCGCATCGGATACGCAGTATTTT.

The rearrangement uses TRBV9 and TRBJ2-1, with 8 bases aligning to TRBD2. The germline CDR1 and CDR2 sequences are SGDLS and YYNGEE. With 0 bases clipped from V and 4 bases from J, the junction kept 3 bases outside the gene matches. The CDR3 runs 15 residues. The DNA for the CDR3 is TGTGCCAGCAGCGTAGGGAGCGGGGGTTACAATGAGCAGTTCTTC. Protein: CASSVGSGGYNEQFF.

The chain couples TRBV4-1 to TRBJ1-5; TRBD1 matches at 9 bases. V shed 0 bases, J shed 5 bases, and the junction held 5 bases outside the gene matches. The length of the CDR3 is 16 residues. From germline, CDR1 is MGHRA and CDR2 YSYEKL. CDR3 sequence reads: CASSQDAGQGHQPQHF. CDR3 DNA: TGCGCCAGCAGCCAAGATGCGGGACAGGGTCATCAGCCCCAGCATTTT.

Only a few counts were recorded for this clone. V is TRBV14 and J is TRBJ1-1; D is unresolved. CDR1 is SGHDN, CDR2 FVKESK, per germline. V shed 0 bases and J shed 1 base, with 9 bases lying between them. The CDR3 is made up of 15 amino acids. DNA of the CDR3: TGTGCCAGCAGCCAAGATCTGACACCGAACACTGAAGCTTTCTTT. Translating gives CASSQDLTPNTEAFF.

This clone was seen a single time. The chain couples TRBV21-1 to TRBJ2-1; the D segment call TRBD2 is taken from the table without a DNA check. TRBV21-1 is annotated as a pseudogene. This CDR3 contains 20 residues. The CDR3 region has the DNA TGTGCCAGCAGCAAAGTGGATTTGGCTAGCGGGGGAGTACAATACAATGAGCAGTTCTTC. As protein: CASSKVDLASGGVQYNEQFF.

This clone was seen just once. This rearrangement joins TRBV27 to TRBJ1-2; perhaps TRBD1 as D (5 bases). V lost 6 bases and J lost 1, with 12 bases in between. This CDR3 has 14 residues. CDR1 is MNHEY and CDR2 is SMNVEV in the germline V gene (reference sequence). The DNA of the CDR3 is TGTGCCAGCAGCCCCGACAGAGATAACTATGGCTACACCTTC. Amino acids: CASSPDRDNYGYTF.

CDR3 protein: CASSQVLGLPKMRTYEQYF. The CDR3 region has the DNA TGCGCCAGCAGCCAAGTACTGGGGCTTCCCAAAATGAGAACCTACGAGCAGTACTTC. V usage is TRBV4-1 and J usage is TRBJ2-7; D perhaps matches TRBD1 (5 bases). CDR1 is MGHRA and CDR2 is YSYEKL in the germline V gene. Trimming removed 1 base at V and 2 bases at J, with 24 bases between. The CDR3 length is 19 residues.

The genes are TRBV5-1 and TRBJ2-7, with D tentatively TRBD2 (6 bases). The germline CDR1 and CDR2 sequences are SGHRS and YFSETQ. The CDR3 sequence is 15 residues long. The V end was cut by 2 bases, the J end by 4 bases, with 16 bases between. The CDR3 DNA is TGCGCCAGCAGCTTCGCCGCGGAGGGAGCATACGAGCAGTACTTC. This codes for CASSFAAEGAYEQYF.

The CDR3 loop reads CASSPGTGNTEAFF. CDR3 nucleotides: TGTGCCAGCAGCCCCGGGACAGGGAACACTGAAGCTTTCTTT. The chain recombines TRBV9 with TRBJ1-1, with 8 bases identical to TRBD1. CDR1 and CDR2 from the germline V gene are SGDLS and YYNGEE. V lost 4 bases, J lost 1 base, and 3 bases stayed unmatched. The length of the CDR3 is 14 residues.

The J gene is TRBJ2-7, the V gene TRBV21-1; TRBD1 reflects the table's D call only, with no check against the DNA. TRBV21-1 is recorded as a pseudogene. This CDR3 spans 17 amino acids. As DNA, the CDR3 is TGTGCCAGCAGCACCCACTGGGGCAGGGGGCGAGACTACGAGCAGTACTTC. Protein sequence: CASSTHWGRGRDYEQYF.

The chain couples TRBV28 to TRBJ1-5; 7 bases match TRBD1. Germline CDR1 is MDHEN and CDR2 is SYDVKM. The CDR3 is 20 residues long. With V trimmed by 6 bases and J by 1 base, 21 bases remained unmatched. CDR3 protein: CASRTKTGPRQGISNQPQHF. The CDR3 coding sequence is TGTGCCAGCAGGACAAAAACCGGCCCACGACAGGGAATCAGCAATCAGCCCCAGCATTTT. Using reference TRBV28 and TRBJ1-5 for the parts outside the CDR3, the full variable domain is DVKVTQSSRYLVKRTGEKVFLECVQDMDHENMFWYRQDPGLGLRLIYFSYDVKMKEKGDIPEGYSVSREKKERFSLILESASTNQTSMYLCASRTKTGPRQGISNQPQHFGDGTRLSIL.

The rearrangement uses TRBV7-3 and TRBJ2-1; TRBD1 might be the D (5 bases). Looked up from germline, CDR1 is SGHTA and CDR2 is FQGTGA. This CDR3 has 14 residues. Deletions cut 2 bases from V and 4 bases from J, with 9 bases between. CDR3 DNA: TGTGCCAGCAGCTTAGAGGCAGGGTACAATGAGCAGTTCTTC. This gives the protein CASSLEAGYNEQFF. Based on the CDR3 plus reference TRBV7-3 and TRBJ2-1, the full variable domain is GAGVSQTPSNKVTEKGKYVELRCDPISGHTALYWYRQSLGQGPEFLIYFQGTGAADDSGLPNDRFFAVRPEGSVSTLKIQRTERGDSAVYLCASSLEAGYNEQFFGPGTRLTVL.

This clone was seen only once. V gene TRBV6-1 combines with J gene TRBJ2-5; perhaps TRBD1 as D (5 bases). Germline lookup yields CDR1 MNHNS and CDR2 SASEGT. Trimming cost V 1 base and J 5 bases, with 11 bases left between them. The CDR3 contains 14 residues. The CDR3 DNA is TGTGCCAGCAGTGAAGTAGGCAGGGTGGAGACCCAGTACTTC. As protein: CASSEVGRVETQYF.

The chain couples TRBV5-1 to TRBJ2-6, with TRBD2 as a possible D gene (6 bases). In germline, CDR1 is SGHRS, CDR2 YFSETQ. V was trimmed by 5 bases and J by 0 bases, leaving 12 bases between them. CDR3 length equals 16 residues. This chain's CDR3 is CASSYGGSSGANVLTF. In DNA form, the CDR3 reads TGCGCCAGCAGTTATGGGGGGAGCTCTGGGGCCAACGTCCTGACTTTC.

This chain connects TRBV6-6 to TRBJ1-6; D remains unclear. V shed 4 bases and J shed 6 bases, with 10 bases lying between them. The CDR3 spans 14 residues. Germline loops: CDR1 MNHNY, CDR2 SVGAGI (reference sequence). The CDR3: CASSSIDFNSPLHF. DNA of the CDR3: TGTGCCAGCAGTTCCATCGACTTTAATTCACCCCTCCACTTT.

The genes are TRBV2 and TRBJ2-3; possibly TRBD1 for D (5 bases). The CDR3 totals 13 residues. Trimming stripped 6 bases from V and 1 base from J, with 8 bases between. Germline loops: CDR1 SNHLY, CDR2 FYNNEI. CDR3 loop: CASSRRGTDTQYF. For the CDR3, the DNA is TGTGCCAGCAGCCGCAGGGGCACAGATACGCAGTATTTT.

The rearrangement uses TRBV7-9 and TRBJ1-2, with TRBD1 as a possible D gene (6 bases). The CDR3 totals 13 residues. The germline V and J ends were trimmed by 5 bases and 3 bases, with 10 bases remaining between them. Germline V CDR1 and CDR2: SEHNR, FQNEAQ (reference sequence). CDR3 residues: CASSPGTYYGYTF. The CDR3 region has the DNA TGTGCCAGCAGCCCCGGGACATACTATGGCTACACCTTC.

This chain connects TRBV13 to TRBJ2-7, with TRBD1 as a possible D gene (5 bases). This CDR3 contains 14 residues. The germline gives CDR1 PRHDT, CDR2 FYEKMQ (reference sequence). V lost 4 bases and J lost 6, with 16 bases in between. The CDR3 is CASSSPPGRGEQYF. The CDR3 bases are TGTGCCAGCAGCTCCCCCCCAGGGCGAGGCGAGCAGTACTTC.